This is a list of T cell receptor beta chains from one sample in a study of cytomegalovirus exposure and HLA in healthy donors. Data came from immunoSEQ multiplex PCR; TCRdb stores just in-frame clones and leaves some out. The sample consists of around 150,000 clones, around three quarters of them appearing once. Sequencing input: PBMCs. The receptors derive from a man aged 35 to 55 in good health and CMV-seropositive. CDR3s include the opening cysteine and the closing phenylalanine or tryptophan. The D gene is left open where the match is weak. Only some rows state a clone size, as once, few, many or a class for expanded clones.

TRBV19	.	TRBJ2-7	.	CARSTAYEQYF	TGTGCCAGGAGCACGGCCTACGAGCAGTACTTC
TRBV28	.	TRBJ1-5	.	CASGGPVYSNQPQHF	TGTGCCAGCGGCGGCCCTGTGTATAGCAATCAGCCCCAGCATTTT
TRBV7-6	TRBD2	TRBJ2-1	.	CASSASGRSYNEQFF	TGTGCCAGCAGCGCTAGCGGGAGGTCGTACAATGAGCAGTTCTTC
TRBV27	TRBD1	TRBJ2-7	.	CASTPRGQGLAYEQYF	TGTGCCAGCACCCCCAGGGGACAGGGTCTTGCTTACGAGCAGTACTTC
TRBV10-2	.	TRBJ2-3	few	CASSEWEPWTDTQYF	TGCGCCAGCAGTGAATGGGAGCCCTGGACAGATACGCAGTATTTT
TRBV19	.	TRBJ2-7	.	CASSNGRSYEQYF	TGTGCCAGTAGTAACGGTCGATCCTACGAGCAGTACTTC
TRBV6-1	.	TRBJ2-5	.	CASTEDSFQETQYF	TGTGCCAGCACTGAGGACAGCTTCCAAGAGACCCAGTACTTC
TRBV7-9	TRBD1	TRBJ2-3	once	CASSLAGTGIVNTQYF	TGTGCCAGCAGCTTAGCTGGGACAGGAATAGTTAATACGCAGTATTTT
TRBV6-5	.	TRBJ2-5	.	CASSSLPARVQETQYF	TGTGCCAGCAGTTCCCTTCCCGCCAGGGTCCAAGAGACCCAGTACTTC
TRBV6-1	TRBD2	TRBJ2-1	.	CASSEGLAGAPVQFF	TGTGCCAGCAGTGAAGGACTAGCGGGAGCTCCTGTCCAATTCTTC
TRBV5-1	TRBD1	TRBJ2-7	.	CASSSDLDRGNEQYF	TGCGCCAGCAGCTCTGACCTGGACAGGGGTAACGAGCAGTACTTC
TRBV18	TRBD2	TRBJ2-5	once	CASHATRLAGVIETQYF	TGTGCCAGCCACGCGACTCGACTAGCGGGAGTGATAGAGACCCAGTACTTC
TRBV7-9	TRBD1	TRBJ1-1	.	CASSFQGASAEAFF	TGTGCCAGCAGCTTCCAGGGGGCAAGCGCTGAAGCTTTCTTT
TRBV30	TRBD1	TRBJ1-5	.	CAWTPGQSYQPQHF	TGTGCCTGGACCCCGGGACAGAGTTATCAGCCCCAGCATTTT
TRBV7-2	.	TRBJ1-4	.	CASSRGGASNEKLFF	TGTGCCAGCAGCCGGGGGGGGGCCTCTAATGAAAAACTGTTTTTT
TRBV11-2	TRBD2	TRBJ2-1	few	CASSAAGRGYNEQFF	TGTGCCAGCAGCGCCGCCGGGAGGGGCTACAATGAGCAGTTCTTC
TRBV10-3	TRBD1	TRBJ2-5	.	CAISEPIKATGGETQYF	TGTGCCATCAGTGAGCCAATAAAAGCGACAGGGGGAGAGACCCAGTACTTC
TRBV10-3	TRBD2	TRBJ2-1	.	CAISEGGLGLATSENEQFF	TGTGCCATCAGTGAGGGCGGTTTGGGACTAGCGACTTCAGAGAATGAGCAGTTCTTC
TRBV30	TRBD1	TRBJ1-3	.	CAWSVRGNRGTWYSGNTIYF	TGTGCCTGGAGTGTCAGAGGTAACAGGGGAACGTGGTACTCTGGAAACACCATATATTTT
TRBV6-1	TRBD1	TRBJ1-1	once	CASGRETGAGTEAFF	TGTGCCAGCGGCCGAGAAACAGGGGCGGGCACTGAAGCTTTCTTT
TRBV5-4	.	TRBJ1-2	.	CASSPRTAKNYGYTF	TGTGCCAGCAGCCCGAGGACAGCTAAGAACTATGGCTACACCTTC
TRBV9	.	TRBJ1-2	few	CASSVGTDYGYTF	TGTGCCAGCAGCGTAGGGACAGACTATGGCTACACCTTC
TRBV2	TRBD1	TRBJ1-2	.	CASRKQGGFSGYTF	TGTGCCAGCAGAAAACAGGGGGGGTTTTCTGGCTACACCTTC
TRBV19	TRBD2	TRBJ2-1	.	CASTGTSEYNEQFF	TGTGCCAGTACCGGGACTAGCGAGTACAATGAGCAGTTCTTC
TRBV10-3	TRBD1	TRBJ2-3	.	CAISESTGGSEDTQYF	TGTGCCATCAGTGAGTCGACAGGGGGCTCGGAAGATACGCAGTATTTT
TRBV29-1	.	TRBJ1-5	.	CSVEVASNQPQHF	TGCAGCGTTGAAGTGGCTAGCAATCAGCCCCAGCATTTT
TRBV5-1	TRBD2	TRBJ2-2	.	CASSLAGGRAGTGELFF	TGCGCCAGCAGCTTGGCCGGCGGGAGGGCCGGCACCGGGGAGCTGTTTTTT
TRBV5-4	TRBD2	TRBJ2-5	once	CASSLGGEGRETQYF	TGTGCCAGCAGTCTCGGGGGGGAGGGCAGAGAGACCCAGTACTTC
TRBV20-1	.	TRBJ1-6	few	CSASGDWVHF	TGCAGTGCCAGCGGGGATTGGGTCCACTTT
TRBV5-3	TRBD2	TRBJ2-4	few	CARSLRAGGPRNIQYF	TGTGCCAGAAGCTTAAGGGCGGGAGGGCCGAGAAACATTCAGTACTTC
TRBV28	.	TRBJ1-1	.	CASRRFRGRMAEAFF	TGTGCCAGCAGACGGTTTAGGGGAAGGATGGCTGAAGCTTTCTTT
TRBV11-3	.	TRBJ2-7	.	CASSLYRSSYEQYF	TGTGCCAGCAGCTTATACAGAAGCTCCTACGAGCAGTACTTC
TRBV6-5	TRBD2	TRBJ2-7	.	CASSWLAGGPSEQYF	TGTGCCAGCAGTTGGCTAGCGGGAGGGCCGAGTGAGCAGTACTTC
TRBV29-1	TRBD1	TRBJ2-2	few	CSAYPGTANTGELFF	TGCAGCGCTTATCCCGGGACAGCGAACACCGGGGAGCTGTTTTTT
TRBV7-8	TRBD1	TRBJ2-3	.	CASSRTGQGPTYDTQYF	TGTGCCAGCAGCCGCACTGGACAGGGGCCGACATATGATACGCAGTATTTT
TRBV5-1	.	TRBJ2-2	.	CATSAPPRQANTGELFF	TGCGCCACTTCCGCTCCCCCCAGGCAGGCGAACACCGGGGAGCTGTTTTTT
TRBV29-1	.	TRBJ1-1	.	CSVVGTTTEAFF	TGCAGCGTTGTCGGCACGACAACTGAAGCTTTCTTT
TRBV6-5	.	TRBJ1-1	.	CASSYSLGRGTEAFF	TGTGCCAGCAGTTACTCGTTGGGTCGGGGGACTGAAGCTTTCTTT
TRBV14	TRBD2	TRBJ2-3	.	CASSQRRLAGDTQYF	TGTGCCAGCAGCCAAAGGAGACTAGCGGGAGATACGCAGTATTTT
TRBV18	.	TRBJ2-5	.	CASSPPETGEETQYF	TGTGCCAGCTCACCACCGGAGACAGGAGAAGAGACCCAGTACTTC
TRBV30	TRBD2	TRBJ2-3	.	CAWSGLAGVADTQYF	TGTGCCTGGAGTGGACTAGCGGGAGTCGCAGATACGCAGTATTTT